The 20 T cell receptor beta chains given below trace back to one sample, sequenced in a study of tumor-infiltrating lymphocytes in primary liver carcinoma. Investigators took RNA and DNA out together from roughly 21-30 mg of unsorted bulk tissue. Starting material of about 480 ng total RNA yielded TCR beta cDNA via a constant-region primer. Amplification in three nested multiplex PCR rounds with slightly modified ARM-PCR gave rise to TCR beta libraries. The first two PCR rounds, approximately 10 cycles each, used TRBV1-TRBV30 forward primers and a C-beta reverse primer. TCRdb passed the multiplex PCR reads through MiXCR, listing each CDR3 protein once. There are approximately 73,000 distinct CDR3 sequences in the sample; roughly three quarters occur only once, and around a quarter lies in the top ten. The sequencing sample was made of liver tumor tissue from sampling region 4. Subset given: tumor region T4, right-lateral pole. Source of these receptors: a man between 35 and 55 years old with primary liver carcinoma and hepatitis B virus infection.

As concerns this clonotype: A read error is possible here, since a much larger clone lies one base away. J is TRBJ2-7 and V is TRBV30; TRBD1 matches 9 bases. The CDR3 is made up of 14 amino acids. Germline CDR1 is GTSNPN and CDR2 is SVGIG (reference sequence). The CDR3 loop reads CAWSVQGASYGQYF. Written as DNA, the CDR3 is TGTGCCTGGAGTGTACAGGGGGCGAGCTACGGGCAGTACTTC.

V and J are TRBV13 and TRBJ2-7; the match to TRBD1 covers 8 bases. This CDR3 is built from 11 residues. In germline, CDR1 is PRHDT, CDR2 FYEKMQ (reference sequence). CDR3 sequence: CTSSLGQGSYF. In nucleotides, the CDR3 is TGTACTAGCAGTCTCGGACAGGGTAGTTACTTC.

In the case of this clonotype: Relative to the germline gene, one junction end is altered; a read error may explain this. V is TRBV6-6 and J is TRBJ2-7, with TRBD1 matching over 7 bases. Germline V gene sequence: CDR1 MNHNY, CDR2 SVGAGI (reference sequence). The CDR3 has 14 residues. CDR3 sequence reads: CASKMTGQRYEQYF. For the CDR3, the DNA is TGTGCCAGCAAAATGACGGGACAGAGATACGAGCAATACTTC.

Details on this clonotype: Since a much larger clone is just one base distant, this may be a read error. This chain links TRBV28 with TRBJ2-7; D is undetermined. The J call may not be correct, given that the DNA end is closer to TRBJ2-1. The CDR3 runs 12 residues. Germline CDR1 is MDHEN and CDR2 is SYDVKM. DNA for the CDR3: TGTGCCAGCAACGGCGAAGCCTACGAGCAGTTCTTC. Amino acid sequence: CASNGEAYEQFF.

The V gene is TRBV28, the J gene TRBJ2-1; 7 positions agree with TRBD2. The CDR3 covers 14 residues. Germline CDR1 reads MDHEN; CDR2 reads SYDVKM. V lost 4 bases and J lost 4; bases outside the gene matches: 4. CDR3 in amino acids: CASSSRTSYNEQFF. DNA for the CDR3: TGTGCCAGCAGTTCCCGGACTAGTTACAATGAGCAGTTCTTC.

Notes on this clonotype: At one end, the junction sequence differs from germline, possibly due to a read error. CDR3 DNA: TGTGCCAGCAGTCCCCGGGACGCTCCTCAGCCCCAGCACTTT. It yields the protein CASSPRDAPQPQHF. This sequence joins TRBV6-5 and TRBJ1-5, with D possibly TRBD1 on 5 matching bases. This CDR3 has 14 residues. The germline gives CDR1 MNHEY, CDR2 SVGAGI.

A remark on this clonotype: One end of the junction varies from germline; a read error may be responsible. The chain is built from TRBV5-1 and TRBJ2-2; 8 nucleotides agree with TRBD2. Germline assignment: CDR1 SGHRS and CDR2 YFSETQ. This CDR3 has 15 amino acids. CDR3 sequence: CAGSLVAGPTGELFF. DNA of the CDR3: TGCGCCGGCAGCTTGGTAGCGGGGCCAACCGGGGAGCTGTTTTTT.

The sample holds one count of this clonotype. The CDR3 does not end in the conserved phenylalanine or tryptophan, so this is likely a read error. The chain is built from TRBV4-1 and TRBJ1-6; possibly TRBD1 for D (6 bases). This CDR3 has 15 amino acids. The germline V gene has CDR1 MGHRA and CDR2 YSYEKL. Trimming pared 1 base from V and 7 bases from J, leaving 11 bases between. CDR3 sequence reads: CASSQAQGLNSPLHI. The CDR3, as DNA: TGCGCCAGCAGCCAAGCTCAGGGGCTGAATTCACCCCTCCACATT.

The table lists this clonotype with a few counts. At one end, the junction sequence differs from germline, possibly due to a read error. This rearrangement joins TRBV11-2 to TRBJ2-2; 12 nucleotides align to TRBD2. Germline V gene sequence: CDR1 SGHAT, CDR2 FQNNGV. The CDR3 runs 15 residues. The CDR3 region has the DNA TGCGCCGGCAGCTTAGCTAGCGGGAGGGCTGGGGAGCTGTTTTTT. Translated, it gives CAGSLASGRAGELFF.

Of note for this clonotype: Possible read error: a much larger clone is one base away. The CDR3 protein is CAWTGGYDTQYF. The DNA for the CDR3 is TGTGCCTGGACCGGGGGATACGATACCCAGTACTTC. This chain connects TRBV30 to TRBJ2-5; possible D gene TRBD2, 6 bases. The CDR3 has 12 amino acids. Germline V gives CDR1 GTSNPN, CDR2 SVGIG (reference sequence). V lost 4 bases, J lost 8 bases, and 14 bases lay in between.

A remark on this clonotype: Since a much larger clone is just one base distant, this may be a read error. This chain connects TRBV7-9 to TRBJ2-7, with TRBD2 matching over 7 bases. The germline CDR1 and CDR2 sequences are SEHNR and FQNEAQ (reference sequence). The CDR3 has 15 residues. This chain's CDR3 is CANSPVGEGSYEQYF. CDR3 coding DNA: TGTGCCAACAGCCCCGTGGGGGAGGGCTCCTACGAGCAGTACTTC.

Comments on this clonotype: At one boundary the junction diverges from the germline segment, which might be a read error. This sequence joins TRBV11-2 and TRBJ2-2, with D possibly TRBD2 on 6 matching bases. Germline-derived CDR1 and CDR2 are SGHAT and FQNNGV. CDR3 length equals 15 residues. The CDR3 DNA is TGCGCCAGCCCCCCACCGGGAGTGTACACCGAGGAGCTGTTTTTT. This sequence encodes CASPPPGVYTEELFF.

The CDR3 DNA sequence: TGCGCCAGCAGCCTCGGACAGGGGCCTCTCCACAATGAGCAGTTCTTC. This translates into CASSLGQGPLHNEQFF. V and J are TRBV4-1 and TRBJ2-1, with 9 bases matching TRBD1. The CDR3 is 16 residues long. V shed 4 bases, J shed 5 bases, and the junction held 9 bases outside the gene matches. Germline CDR1 is MGHRA and CDR2 is YSYEKL.

The chain uses TRBV28 and TRBJ2-2, with D maybe TRBD1 (5 bases). Deletions cut 6 bases from V and 0 bases from J, with 17 bases between. The CDR3 is made up of 17 amino acids. The V gene's germline CDR1 is MDHEN and CDR2 SYDVKM. The CDR3 DNA reads as TGTGCCAGCAGAACCTGGGGCCACTCGGCGAACACCGGGGAGCTGTTTTTT. This sequence encodes CASRTWGHSANTGELFF.

Regarding this clonotype: A read error may produce the germline difference seen at one junction end. This chain uses TRBV11-1 with TRBJ2-3; D is perhaps TRBD1 (5 bases). The end of the DNA aligns better with TRBJ1-5, so the J call may be wrong. The CDR3 is made up of 16 amino acids. Germline V lookup: CDR1 SGHAT, CDR2 FQDESV (reference sequence). Written as DNA, the CDR3 is TGTACCAGCAGCCTCGGGACTAGCACACAAACAGATGCGCAGCATTTT. It translates to CTSSLGTSTQTDAQHF.

This clonotype was seen a single time. A read error is likely, as this CDR3 ends without the conserved phenylalanine or tryptophan. The chain employs TRBV11-2 and TRBJ2-2; D may be TRBD1 (5 bases). CDR3 length: 17 amino acids. CDR1 is SGHAT and CDR2 is FQNNGV in the germline V gene. The CDR3 region has the DNA TGTGCGAGCAGCTTAGTTCGGATGTACCCAGGGACCGGGGAGCTGTTTCTT. Translation gives CASSLVRMYPGTGELFL.

As regards this clonotype: The final CDR3 position lacks the conserved phenylalanine or tryptophan, pointing to a likely read error. The chain is built from TRBV12-3 or TRBV12-4 and TRBJ1-6; 7 nucleotides align to TRBD1. This CDR3 contains 15 residues. The CDR3 DNA sequence: TGTGTCAGCAGTTCCATGACAGGGCGTAATTCACCCCTCCACCTT. Translating it yields CVSSSMTGRNSPLHL.

Only one count was recorded for this clonotype. One end of the junction does not line up with germline, which may come from a read error. The chain couples TRBV7-6 to TRBJ2-2; 9 nucleotides agree with TRBD1. CDR1 SGHVS and CDR2 FNYEAQ come from the germline V gene. This CDR3 has 17 amino acids. DNA of the CDR3: TGTGCCAGCAGAAGAGGGCTACAGGGGGCGGGTCCCGGGGAGTTGTTTTTT. Translated: CASRRGLQGAGPGELFF.

This clonotype was observed a handful of times. A much bigger clone sits one base away, suggesting this may be a read error. V and J are TRBV5-4 and TRBJ2-2; TRBD2 matches at 11 bases. The germline CDR1 and CDR2 sequences are SGHNT and YYREEE (reference sequence). This CDR3 has 16 amino acids. The DNA of the CDR3 is TGTGCCAGCAGCTTACCTCTAGCGGGAGGAGCTGGGGAGCTGTCTTTT. Translation gives CASSLPLAGGAGELSF.

This clonotype was detected many times. The chain is built from TRBV6-6 and TRBJ2-2, with D perhaps matching TRBD1 (5 bases). Looked up from germline, CDR1 is MNHNY and CDR2 is SVGAGI (reference sequence). The CDR3 has 13 residues. V was cut by 11 bases and J by 0 bases, with 10 bases left in between. CDR3 in amino acids: CAGAASNTGELFF. The DNA of the CDR3 is TGTGCCGGGGCAGCTTCGAACACCGGGGAGCTGTTTTTT.